These T cell receptor beta chains were read from a single sample in a study of cytomegalovirus exposure and HLA in healthy donors. Assay used: immunoSEQ multiplex PCR; TCRdb lists only in-frame clones, some missing. Here the sample spans approximately 70,000 clones, around 78% being singletons. Sequencing was done on a sample of PBMCs. The receptors stem from a man in his fifties in good health and CMV-seronegative. Both conserved end residues are trimmed from each CDR3. The D gene is left open where the match is weak. Size is omitted from some rows. Given values are once, few, many or a class for expanded clones.

abundance	v_gene	d_gene	j_gene	CDR3aa
-	TRBV7-8	-	TRBJ1-2	ASSLAGGAVSYGYT
few	TRBV2	-	TRBJ1-1	ASSGRISDREAF
-	TRBV6-4	-	TRBJ2-5	ASSAQGGGETQY
-	TRBV28	-	TRBJ2-7	ASSDQGSYEQY
-	TRBV7-9	TRBD1	TRBJ1-1	ASSLRPGGEVVEAF
-	TRBV6-1	-	TRBJ1-2	ASSYNGYT
-	TRBV13	TRBD2	TRBJ2-3	ASEGGGRTDTQY
once	TRBV27	-	TRBJ1-1	ASSLGLEAF
-	TRBV18	-	TRBJ2-5	ASSPVDKAVTQY
-	TRBV28	TRBD1	TRBJ1-3	ASRTTGQGKGNTIY
-	TRBV5-1	TRBD1	TRBJ1-5	ASSSGTGLNQPQH
-	TRBV27	-	TRBJ2-7	ASSLSSFGWGHEQY
-	TRBV10-2	TRBD2	TRBJ2-1	ASSETGLAGMDEQF
once	TRBV7-2	-	TRBJ1-1	ASSTTQGTEAF
-	TRBV18	TRBD2	TRBJ2-3	ASSPPGLAGGTDTQY
-	TRBV6-5	-	TRBJ1-5	ASRQGNSNQPQH
few	TRBV11-2	-	TRBJ2-1	ASTTAAFNEQF
-	TRBV6-5	-	TRBJ1-1	AIGRGVSTEAF
-	TRBV4-2	TRBD1	TRBJ2-2	ASGSGQGNTGELF
few	TRBV18	TRBD2	TRBJ2-7	ASSPLPSGRGYEQY
-	TRBV29-1	-	TRBJ2-7	SVGTVNYEQY
-	TRBV6-5	-	TRBJ1-1	ASSYTGTRHTEAF
-	TRBV28	TRBD2	TRBJ2-1	ASSLTSGGPYNEQF
-	TRBV5-8	TRBD1	TRBJ2-1	ASKVGQPSYNEQF